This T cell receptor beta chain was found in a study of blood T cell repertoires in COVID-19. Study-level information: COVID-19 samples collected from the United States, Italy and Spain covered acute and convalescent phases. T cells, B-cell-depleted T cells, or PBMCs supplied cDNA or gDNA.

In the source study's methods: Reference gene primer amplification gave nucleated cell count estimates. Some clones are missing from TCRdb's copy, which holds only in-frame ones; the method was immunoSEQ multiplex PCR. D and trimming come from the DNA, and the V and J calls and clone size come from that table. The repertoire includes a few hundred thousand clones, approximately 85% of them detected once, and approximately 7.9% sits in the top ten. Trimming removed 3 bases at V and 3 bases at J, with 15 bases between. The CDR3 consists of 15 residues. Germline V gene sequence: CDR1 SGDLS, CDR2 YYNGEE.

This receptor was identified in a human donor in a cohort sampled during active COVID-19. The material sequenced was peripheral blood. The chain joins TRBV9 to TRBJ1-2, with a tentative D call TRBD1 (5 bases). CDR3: CASSAPPGGDYGYTF. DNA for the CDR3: TGTGCCAGCAGCGCTCCCCCCGGGGGAGACTATGGCTACACCTTC.